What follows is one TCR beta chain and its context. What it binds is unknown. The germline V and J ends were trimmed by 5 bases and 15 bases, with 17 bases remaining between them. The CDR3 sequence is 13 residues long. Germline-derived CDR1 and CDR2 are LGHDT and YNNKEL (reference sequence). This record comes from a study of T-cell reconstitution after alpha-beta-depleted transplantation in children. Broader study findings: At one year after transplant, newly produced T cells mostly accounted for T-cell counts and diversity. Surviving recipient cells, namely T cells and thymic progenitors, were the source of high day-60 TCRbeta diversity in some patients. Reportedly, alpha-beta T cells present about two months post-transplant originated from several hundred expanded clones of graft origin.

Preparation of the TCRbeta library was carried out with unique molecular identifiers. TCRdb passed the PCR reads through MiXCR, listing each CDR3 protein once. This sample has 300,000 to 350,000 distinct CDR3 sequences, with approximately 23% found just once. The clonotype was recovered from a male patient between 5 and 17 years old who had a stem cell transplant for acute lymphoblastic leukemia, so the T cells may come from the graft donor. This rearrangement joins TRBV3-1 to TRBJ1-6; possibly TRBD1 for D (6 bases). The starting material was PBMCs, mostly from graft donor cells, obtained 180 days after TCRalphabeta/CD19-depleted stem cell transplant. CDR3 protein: CASSTRGPGVLHF. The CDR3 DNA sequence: TGTGCCAGCAGCACCCGGGGGCCGGGGGTCCTCCACTTT.